The rows below give T cell receptor beta chains drawn from one sample of a study of T cells in Graves' hyperthyroidism and ophthalmopathy. TCRdb re-called the multiplex PCR reads with MiXCR, one entry per CDR3 protein. Here the sample spans over 150,000 distinct CDR3 sequences, about a sixth being singletons. Sequencing used blood. All receptors come from a woman in her fifties or sixties with Graves' hyperthyroidism. Both conserved end residues are trimmed from each CDR3. Fields, in order: J gene, V gene, CDR3 protein.

TRBJ2-2	TRBV7-2	VSSHTWGRAGELF
TRBJ2-1	TRBV4-3	ASSQDPPNEQF
TRBJ1-5	TRBV13	ASSLGRELSNQPQH
TRBJ2-2	TRBV5-5	ASSGKVAGELF
TRBJ1-1	TRBV4-1	ASSQAYSTGAVNTEAF
TRBJ1-2	TRBV15	ATRTGKGDYT
TRBJ2-1	TRBV19	ASSTSGGYNEQF
TRBJ1-2	TRBV19	ASSIDPTGYGYT
TRBJ2-1	TRBV2	ASSPGPGYEQF
TRBJ2-1	TRBV5-1	ASSLYLTDRNEQF
TRBJ1-2	TRBV28	AILVGYNYGYT
TRBJ1-2	TRBV7-3	ASSPSGTYGNYGYT
TRBJ2-5	TRBV5-5	ASSLGGTGNQETQY
TRBJ1-4	TRBV12-3/TRBV12-4	ASSPAGVEDEKLF
TRBJ1-1	TRBV10-2	ASSRGGYANTEAF
TRBJ2-1	TRBV19	ASSWSRDSSYNEQF
TRBJ2-5	TRBV18	ASSPGRGMETQY
TRBJ2-5	TRBV12-3/TRBV12-4	ASSFPGETQY
TRBJ2-5	TRBV18	ASSPDMGLETQY
TRBJ2-1	TRBV20-1	SARGGYEQF
TRBJ2-2	TRBV5-1	ASSWDGANTGELF
TRBJ2-7	TRBV7-6	ASSLVRQGNYEQY
TRBJ2-1	TRBV24-1	ATSAGLSSYNEQF
TRBJ2-7	TRBV2	ASSPGLYEQY
TRBJ1-5	TRBV20-1	SAGREGQPQH
TRBJ2-1	TRBV9	ASSVTALLSEQF